The clone carrying this T cell receptor beta chain was seen only a few times. What it recognizes is unknown. The data stem from a study of naive and memory T cell subsets. Points from the study as a whole: Clonotypes here are unpaired alpha or beta chain sequences. In CD4 and CD8 cells, diversity dropped from naive through EMRA.

Two oligonucleotides, mixed equimolar, formed the beta constant-region primer covering TRBC1 and TRBC2. TCRdb re-derived calls from the UMI-ligation and nested PCR reads in MiXCR, one entry per CDR3 protein. Of some 85,000 distinct CDR3 sequences listed, about an eighth are singletons. V lost 0 bases and J lost 6, with 12 bases in between. Germline CDR1 reads SGHDN; CDR2 reads FVKESK. The CDR3 has 14 residues. Sample: central memory CD4+ T cells from blood. V and J are TRBV14 and TRBJ2-7; perhaps D is TRBD1 or TRBD2 (5 bases each). The source is a human donor in good health. CDR3 nucleotides: TGTGCCAGCAGCCAAGATCTGAGGGGTGTCGAGCAGTACTTC. This codes for CASSQDLRGVEQYF.